This TCR beta chain was captured in a study of T cell changes during pregnancy in multiple sclerosis. Profiled with immunoSEQ multiplex PCR; TCRdb holds only in-frame clones, not every one. The table includes about 31,000 clones, roughly 86% detected once. The input for sequencing was CD8+ T cells from peripheral blood mononuclear cells, taken in the first trimester of pregnancy. The clonotype was recovered from a female donor with multiple sclerosis, enrolled in a pregnancy study.

The CDR3, as DNA: TGTGCCAGCAGTGAGGGGTTCCGGGGTTCCTACGAGCAGTACTTC. The encoded protein is CASSEGFRGSYEQYF. J is TRBJ2-7 and V is TRBV6-1, with D possibly matching TRBD2 (5 bases). This CDR3 has 15 residues. V lost 3 bases and J lost 1, with 13 bases in between. The germline CDR1 and CDR2 sequences are MNHNS and SASEGT.